Sequencing of this T cell receptor beta chain was carried out in a study of blood T cell repertoires in COVID-19. Looking at the study overall: Samples of COVID-19 (acute and convalescent) were obtained from the United States, Italy and Spain. From T cells, B-cell-depleted T cells, or PBMCs came the material, which was cDNA or gDNA.

Trimming took 0 bases from V and 8 from J, leaving 20 bases between them. The CDR3 is 18 residues long. CDR1 is LNHNV, CDR2 YYDKDF, per germline (reference sequence). How the authors handled the data: Amplification from reference gene primers served as the basis for estimated nucleated cell counts. The assay was immunoSEQ multiplex PCR, and TCRdb's table has in-frame clones only and misses some. That table is the source of V, J and clone size, and D and trimming were worked out from the DNA. Of tens of thousands of clones listed, 85% to 90% were seen once; the top ten hold 8.3%. This receptor was identified in a human donor with active COVID-19. The donor label of this sample is uncertain. Sequenced sample: peripheral blood. This chain uses TRBV15 with TRBJ1-6; no reliable D call. CDR3 residues: CATSRDSSRLKEDSPLHF. CDR3 coding DNA: TGTGCCACCAGCAGAGACTCTTCCCGGCTGAAAGAGGATTCACCCCTCCACTTT. Together with reference TRBV15 and TRBJ1-6, the CDR3 gives the full variable domain: DAMVIQNPRYQVTQFGKPVTLSCSQTLNHNVMYWYQQKSSQAPKLLFHYYDKDFNNEADTPDNFQSRRPNTSFCFLDIRSPGLGDTAMYLCATSRDSSRLKEDSPLHFGNGTRLTVT.